This record covers a single TCR beta chain. Its antigen specificity is not known. Receptor libraries were prepared by 5' RACE. Preparation of each TCR library used about 3,200 ng of total RNA. For each sample, cDNA synthesis was carried out in eight separate reactions using SMARTScribe reverse transcriptase. Unique molecular identifiers containing a 6-nucleotide sample barcode were introduced through template switching during cDNA synthesis. TCRalpha and TCRbeta cDNA was amplified by two nested PCRs of approximately 16 and 10 cycles, with bead purification after each PCR. Before amplification, the cDNA was treated with uracil DNA-glycosylase and purified using the QIAquick PCR purification kit. The second PCR added Illumina TruSeq-compatible adapters along with sample-specific barcodes. TapeStation and Qubit were used to check library quality and concentration, and 4.5 to 6 ng of each library was pooled. Pooled libraries were sequenced on an Illumina HiSeq2500 single-index Rapid Run with 2 x 100 bp reads and custom sequencing primers. Concerning the study's data processing: MiGEC version 1.2.6 was used for UMI-based consensus assembly, which corrected PCR and sequencing errors. MiXCR version 2.1.1 handled V(D)J alignment, clonotype assembly and CDR3 extraction. Gene usage, clonotype sharing and MAIT/NKT TCR abundance were normalised by analysing the top 1000, 10 000 and 20 000 clonotypes per sample. Diversity was computed as the inverse Simpson index with the vegan R package after downsampling to 27 000 UMIs. Paired Mann-Whitney U tests were applied to discordant twin pairs, and Benjamini-Hochberg correction was used for multiple testing. Each entry corresponds to one CDR3 protein sequence from reads that TCRdb reprocessed, and DNA is not given. The V and J calls were determined by TCRdb, not by the authors. The sample's own table lists 330,000 or so distinct CDR3 sequences. The ten largest clones take up 2% to 2.5% of the sample.

The CDR3 spans 15 residues, from the cysteine through the phenylalanine. No DNA is recorded. From each donor, an approximately 2.5 ml peripheral blood sample was collected into PAXgene tubes and stored at -80 degrees C. Total RNA was isolated from whole blood with the PAXgene blood miRNA kit on an automated QIAcube, without T cell sorting. Deep TCRalpha and TCRbeta repertoire profiling with unique molecular barcoding was performed on peripheral blood of monozygotic twin pairs concordant or discordant for inflammatory bowel disease. Smoking habits were recorded for all twin pairs, and individuals were classified as current, former or never smokers. The sample belongs to a study of monozygotic twins with inflammatory bowel disease (dated by TCRdb to between 2017 and 2020). About the study as a whole: The complete study included roughly 30 monozygotic twin pairs: 19 IBD-discordant Danish pairs and nine German pairs, of which four were IBD-concordant and five were IBD-discordant. Each individual had, on average, about 151 000 unique TCRalpha sequences and 181 000 unique TCRbeta sequences available for analysis. Disease-associated traits were sought mainly through comparisons between IBD patients and their genetically identical healthy co-twins within discordant pairs.

General findings and caveats noted by the study authors: Concordant and discordant twins showed no difference in repertoire similarity, possibly because of limited statistical power. Compared with healthy twins, IBD patients shared fewer clonotypes with other individuals, and the difference was most pronounced in patients with signs of disease activity. The results gave no support for a single strong signal or clonotype linked to IBD. IBD patients had lower TCRbeta repertoire diversity, measured by the inverse Simpson index, than their healthy co-twins. Because patients received different immunosuppressive treatments, the repertoires may have picked up extra background noise and variability between individuals. The analysis was unable to tell different T cell subtypes apart.

The sequence was collected from a human donor with ulcerative colitis or Crohn's disease, or a healthy co-twin of an affected twin (not recorded which). The rearrangement combines TRBV12-3 or TRBV12-4 with TRBJ2-5; the TCRdb call, TRBD1, lacks DNA for checking. The sample was blood. The CDR3 corresponds to CASSFSLGGRETQYF.